This TCR beta chain stems from a study of blood T cells in healthy people across ages. This clonotype was seen more than once but under ten times. Trimming removed 2 bases from V and 3 bases from J, with 13 bases in between. The CDR3 is made up of 15 amino acids. Germline V gene data show CDR1 as LGHDT and CDR2 as YNNKEL (reference sequence). The second PCR ran roughly 6 to 12 cycles with a sample-barcoded 5' primer and J-beta primers. A 12-random-nucleotide template-switch adaptor tagged each cDNA molecule. Each CDR3 protein gets one entry after TCRdb re-called the 5' RACE reads with MiXCR. The sample has about 800,000 distinct CDR3 sequences; 25% are singletons. A minimum of 6 micrograms of total RNA was extracted per sample. In addition, the sample was reused for a study of T cells of mothers and their children. That work adds: Slightly higher, non-significant overlap characterized related mother-child pairs relative to unrelated pairs.

The chain couples TRBV3-1 to TRBJ2-5; possibly TRBD1 for D (6 bases). Sequencing was done on a sample of blood. The receptor comes from a boy between 10 and 17 years old in good health. CDR3 residues: CASSQTGFEEETQYF. The CDR3 nucleotides are TGTGCCAGCAGCCAAACAGGGTTCGAGGAAGAGACCCAGTACTTC.